This is a list of T cell receptor beta chains from one sample in a study of T cell responses to AZD1222 COVID-19 vaccine. Sequenced by immunoSEQ multiplex PCR; TCRdb stores in-frame clones only, minus some. Of over 50,000 clones in the sample, 89% are singletons; the top ten hold around 15%. The sample was peripheral blood, taken 28 days after the second AZD1222 dose. The receptors originated from an adult who received the AZD1222 COVID-19 vaccine. The CDR3 runs from the conserved cysteine through the conserved F or W. D genes are given only for firm matches. The size of a clone is reported for some rows only, either as once, few or many, or as a class for expanded clones.

D: TRBD2
J: TRBJ2-1
length: 14
size: NA
V: TRBV9
CDR3: CASSTSARYNEQFF
DNA: TGTGCCAGCAGCACTAGCGCCCGCTACAATGAGCAGTTCTTC

D: NA
J: TRBJ2-5
length: 16
size: NA
V: TRBV27
CDR3: CASSLYIGQGIGTQYF
DNA: TGTGCCAGCAGTTTATACATCGGGCAGGGGATCGGGACCCAGTACTTC

D: TRBD2
J: TRBJ2-2
length: 17
size: once
V: TRBV7-2
CDR3: CASSLGRLAGADGELFF
DNA: TGTGCCAGCAGCTTAGGCCGACTAGCGGGAGCTGACGGGGAGCTGTTTTTT

D: TRBD1
J: TRBJ1-5
length: 13
size: NA
V: TRBV5-1
CDR3: CASSVGQPAPQHF
DNA: TGCGCCAGCAGCGTGGGACAGCCGGCGCCCCAGCATTTT

D: TRBD2
J: TRBJ2-6
length: 21
size: NA
V: TRBV9
CDR3: CASSVGLAGGPPPYGANVLTF
DNA: TGTGCCAGCAGCGTAGGACTAGCGGGAGGGCCCCCGCCATATGGGGCCAACGTCCTGACTTTC

D: NA
J: TRBJ1-1
length: 13
size: NA
V: TRBV5-1
CDR3: CASSPDLNTEAFF
DNA: TGCGCCAGCAGCCCGGATCTTAACACTGAAGCTTTCTTT

D: TRBD1
J: TRBJ1-1
length: 12
size: NA
V: TRBV12-3/TRBV12-4
CDR3: CASSPGGGKAFF
DNA: TGTGCCAGCAGTCCAGGGGGGGGGAAAGCTTTCTTT

D: NA
J: TRBJ1-5
length: 17
size: medium-sized
V: TRBV2
CDR3: CASSEGWDTTFNQPQHF
DNA: TGTGCCAGCAGTGAGGGGTGGGACACAACCTTCAATCAGCCCCAGCATTTT

D: NA
J: TRBJ2-7
length: 11
size: once
V: TRBV3-1/TRBV3-2
CDR3: CASSQVGWQYF
DNA: TGTGCCAGCAGCCAAGTAGGATGGCAGTACTTC

D: TRBD2
J: TRBJ2-5
length: 16
size: NA
V: TRBV13
CDR3: CASRYTSGREQETQYF
DNA: TGTGCCAGCAGGTACACTAGCGGGAGGGAACAAGAGACCCAGTACTTC

D: NA
J: TRBJ1-1
length: 17
size: NA
V: TRBV3-1/TRBV3-2
CDR3: CASSQVAGFSMNTEAFF
DNA: TGTGCCAGCAGCCAAGTCGCGGGCTTCTCCATGAACACTGAAGCTTTCTTT

D: NA
J: TRBJ1-2
length: 12
size: NA
V: TRBV7-2
CDR3: CASSTSGAGYTF
DNA: TGTGCCAGCAGCACCTCAGGGGCTGGCTACACCTTC

D: TRBD1
J: TRBJ2-7
length: 11
size: NA
V: TRBV30
CDR3: CAWAGGREQYF
DNA: TGTGCCTGGGCAGGGGGTCGCGAGCAGTACTTC